This is a list of T cell receptor beta chains from one sample in a study of identical twins. TCRdb reprocessed the 5' RACE reads via MiXCR and lists one record per CDR3 protein. The table records 1.5 million or so distinct CDR3 sequences, under 35% of them present only once. The sequenced material came from cord blood. The receptors derive from a newborn girl in good health. The CDR3 runs from the conserved cysteine through the conserved F or W. The D gene is left open where the match is weak. Not all rows give a size; the values are once, few, many and, for expanded clones, a class.

d_gene,v_gene,j_gene,abundance,CDR3aa,CDR3nt
NA,TRBV12-3/TRBV12-4,TRBJ1-5,NA,CASSLVVANQPQHF,TGTGCCAGCAGTTTAGTGGTAGCCAATCAGCCCCAGCATTTT
TRBD1,TRBV29-1,TRBJ1-1,NA,CSVAQTGGVGTEAFF,TGCAGCGTTGCCCAGACAGGGGGGGTCGGCACTGAAGCTTTCTTT
TRBD2,TRBV3-1,TRBJ2-1,few,CASSPIRTSHNEQFF,TGTGCCAGCAGCCCTATCCGGACTAGCCACAATGAGCAGTTCTTC
NA,TRBV2,TRBJ1-2,NA,CATHHRREGYTF,TGTGCCACTCACCACCGTCGGGAGGGCTACACCTTC
NA,TRBV20-1,TRBJ1-2,few,CSARPDRIYGYTF,TGCAGTGCTAGACCAGACAGAATCTATGGCTACACCTTC
NA,TRBV6-2/TRBV6-3,TRBJ1-1,NA,CASSYDRLGGTEAFF,TGTGCCAGCAGTTACGATCGCCTGGGGGGCACTGAAGCTTTCTTT
NA,TRBV28,TRBJ2-7,NA,CASKALPRSSYEQYF,TGTGCCAGCAAGGCCCTCCCTCGCAGCTCCTACGAGCAGTACTTC
TRBD2,TRBV5-1,TRBJ2-7,few,CASSLWPRTSGYYEQYF,TGCGCCAGCAGCCTTTGGCCGCGCACTAGCGGATATTACGAGCAGTACTTC
TRBD1,TRBV2,TRBJ2-6,few,CASLGQESSGANVLTF,TGTGCCAGCCTCGGACAGGAGAGCTCTGGGGCCAACGTCCTGACTTTC
TRBD2,TRBV24-1,TRBJ2-7,NA,CATSDSRTSGRIYNEQYF,TGTGCCACCAGTGATTCCAGGACTAGCGGGAGAATCTACAATGAGCAGTACTTC
TRBD2,TRBV27,TRBJ2-1,few,CASRRTSGSFYNEQFF,TGTGCCAGCAGGCGGACTAGCGGGAGTTTCTACAATGAGCAGTTCTTC
TRBD2,TRBV3-1,TRBJ2-3,few,CASSQDTRVGLASDTQYF,TGTGCCAGCAGCCAAGATACGAGGGTAGGACTAGCTTCAGATACGCAGTATTTT
NA,TRBV4-2,TRBJ1-6,few,CASSQAGKRREDSPLHF,TGTGCCAGCAGCCAAGCGGGAAAGAGGAGAGAGGATTCACCCCTCCACTTT
NA,TRBV9,TRBJ2-3,NA,CASSVVRGSTDTQYF,TGTGCCAGCAGCGTAGTGAGGGGCAGCACAGATACGCAGTATTTT
NA,TRBV5-1,TRBJ2-3,NA,CASSLPPQERGTIDTQYF,TGCGCCAGCAGCTTGCCCCCACAGGAGAGGGGCACGATTGATACGCAGTATTTT
TRBD2,TRBV12-3/TRBV12-4,TRBJ2-7,few,CASRSAGGPGEQYF,TGTGCCAGCAGGTCAGCGGGAGGGCCGGGGGAGCAGTACTTC
TRBD2,TRBV11-1,TRBJ2-1,few,CASSEELAGGYNEQFF,TGTGCCAGCAGCGAGGAGCTAGCGGGGGGCTACAATGAGCAGTTCTTC
NA,TRBV4-2,TRBJ2-1,many,CASSQDHSYNEQFF,TGTGCCAGCAGCCAAGATCACTCCTACAATGAGCAGTTCTTC
TRBD2,TRBV20-1,TRBJ2-1,few,CSAPPNSGSNNEQFF,TGCAGTGCCCCACCCAACAGCGGGAGTAACAATGAGCAGTTCTTC
NA,TRBV20-1,TRBJ1-2,few,CSTDQMLGVYGYTF,TGCAGTACTGATCAGATGCTGGGAGTCTATGGCTACACCTTC
NA,TRBV3-1,TRBJ2-1,NA,CASSHIRAYNEQFF,TGTGCCAGCAGCCATATCCGGGCCTACAATGAGCAGTTCTTC
TRBD2,TRBV4-1,TRBJ2-3,NA,CASSQWASGILTDTQYF,TGCGCCAGCAGCCAATGGGCTAGCGGGATCTTAACAGATACGCAGTATTTT
TRBD2,TRBV12-3/TRBV12-4,TRBJ2-2,NA,CASSRGGGLFF,TGTGCCAGCAGTAGAGGCGGGGGGCTGTTTTTT
TRBD2,TRBV13,TRBJ2-5,NA,CASSLGPSGGQYF,TGTGCCAGCAGCTTAGGTCCTAGCGGGGGGCAGTACTTC
TRBD1,TRBV28,TRBJ2-3,NA,CASSLPGQGGTDTQYF,TGTGCCAGCAGTTTGCCGGGACAGGGGGGCACAGATACGCAGTATTTT
NA,TRBV12-3/TRBV12-4,TRBJ1-2,few,CASTDRNYGYTF,TGTGCCAGCACCGACAGGAACTATGGCTACACCTTC
TRBD1,TRBV7-9,TRBJ1-4,NA,CASSFWTGRDEKLFF,TGTGCCAGCAGCTTTTGGACAGGGCGAGATGAAAAACTGTTTTTT
TRBD1,TRBV7-8,TRBJ1-1,NA,CASSDHRTGHPVEAFF,TGTGCCAGCAGCGACCATCGGACAGGCCACCCCGTTGAAGCTTTCTTT
TRBD2,TRBV20-1,TRBJ2-3,few,CSASTLAGAHTQYF,TGCAGTGCTAGCACGCTAGCGGGAGCCCATACGCAGTATTTT
NA,TRBV10-3,TRBJ2-2,NA,CAIRTGEWFTGELFF,TGTGCCATCAGAACGGGAGAATGGTTCACCGGGGAGCTGTTTTTT
NA,TRBV24-1,TRBJ1-2,many,CATSESGTANYGYTF,TGTGCCACCAGTGAGTCCGGGACGGCTAACTATGGCTACACCTTC
NA,TRBV4-2,TRBJ2-7,many,CASSQDAEQYF,TGTGCCAGCAGCCAAGACGCCGAGCAGTACTTC
NA,TRBV21-1,TRBJ2-7,few,CASSKLTASYEQYF,TGTGCCAGCAGCAAACTCACAGCGTCCTACGAGCAGTACTTC
NA,TRBV9,TRBJ2-1,many,CASSVTGGGYNEQFF,TGTGCCAGCAGCGTCACCGGGGGTGGTTACAATGAGCAGTTCTTC
TRBD1,TRBV19,TRBJ1-2,NA,CASTQDRGLYGYTF,TGTGCCAGTACTCAGGACAGGGGACTCTATGGCTACACCTTC
NA,TRBV10-3,TRBJ2-3,NA,CAISEEGGPTDTQYF,TGTGCCATCAGTGAGGAGGGGGGCCCCACAGATACGCAGTATTTT
NA,TRBV4-2,TRBJ1-6,NA,CASSQDISVPNPPLHF,TGTGCCAGCAGCCAAGATATATCGGTTCCTAATCCACCCCTCCACTTT
NA,TRBV2,TRBJ2-5,few,CASRRSPEKTQYF,TGTGCCAGCAGGAGGTCCCCCGAGAAGACCCAGTACTTC
TRBD2,TRBV20-1,TRBJ2-7,few,CSASGTSGSLYEQYF,TGCAGTGCTAGTGGGACTAGCGGGAGCTTGTACGAGCAGTACTTC
TRBD1,TRBV18,TRBJ1-5,few,CASSSGQDQPQHF,TGTGCCAGCTCGTCGGGACAGGATCAGCCCCAGCATTTT
TRBD1,TRBV7-2,TRBJ1-4,few,CASSLDPRTGSEKLFF,TGTGCCAGCAGCTTAGATCCTCGGACAGGGAGCGAAAAACTGTTTTTT
TRBD2,TRBV3-1,TRBJ2-1,few,CASSQNLAGVGNEQFF,TGTGCCAGCAGCCAAAATCTAGCGGGAGTGGGTAATGAGCAGTTCTTC
TRBD2,TRBV9,TRBJ2-1,NA,CASSVSGASWDEQFF,TGTGCCAGCAGCGTAAGCGGGGCTTCTTGGGATGAGCAGTTCTTC
TRBD1,TRBV6-6,TRBJ1-6,NA,CASSEGQPVPSPLHF,TGTGCCAGCAGTGAGGGACAGCCCGTCCCCTCACCCCTCCACTTT
NA,TRBV5-6,TRBJ2-1,NA,CASLPTGHYYNEQFF,TGTGCCAGCCTCCCCACGGGACACTACTACAATGAGCAGTTCTTC
NA,TRBV7-9,TRBJ1-4,NA,CASRGGLTNEKLFF,TGTGCCAGCAGAGGGGGACTCACTAATGAAAAACTGTTTTTT
TRBD1,TRBV24-1,TRBJ2-3,many,CATSESGTGTDTQYF,TGTGCCACCAGTGAATCCGGGACAGGCACAGATACGCAGTATTTT
NA,TRBV29-1,TRBJ1-2,NA,CSVPGSGYGYTF,TGCAGCGTGCCAGGGAGTGGGTATGGCTACACCTTC
TRBD2,TRBV11-2,TRBJ2-3,NA,CASSLVKRGGSDTQYF,TGTGCCAGCAGCTTAGTAAAGCGGGGGGGGTCAGATACGCAGTATTTT
TRBD2,TRBV20-1,TRBJ2-1,NA,CSAGSTTSGSRNEQFF,TGCAGTGCTGGATCAACAACTAGCGGGTCGCGGAATGAGCAGTTCTTC
NA,TRBV6-6,TRBJ2-7,many,CASSSPQTVSIEQYF,TGTGCCAGCAGTTCACCACAGACAGTATCTATCGAGCAGTACTTC
NA,TRBV12-5,TRBJ1-1,few,CASGLAGDTEAFF,TGTGCTAGTGGTTTGGCCGGGGATACTGAAGCTTTCTTT
TRBD2,TRBV28,TRBJ2-7,few,CAGCGGSYEQYF,TGTGCCGGCTGCGGGGGCTCCTACGAGCAGTACTTC
TRBD2,TRBV10-3,TRBJ2-5,NA,CAISASAGVGYERYF,TGTGCCATCAGTGCTTCGGCGGGAGTAGGGTACGAGCGGTACTTC